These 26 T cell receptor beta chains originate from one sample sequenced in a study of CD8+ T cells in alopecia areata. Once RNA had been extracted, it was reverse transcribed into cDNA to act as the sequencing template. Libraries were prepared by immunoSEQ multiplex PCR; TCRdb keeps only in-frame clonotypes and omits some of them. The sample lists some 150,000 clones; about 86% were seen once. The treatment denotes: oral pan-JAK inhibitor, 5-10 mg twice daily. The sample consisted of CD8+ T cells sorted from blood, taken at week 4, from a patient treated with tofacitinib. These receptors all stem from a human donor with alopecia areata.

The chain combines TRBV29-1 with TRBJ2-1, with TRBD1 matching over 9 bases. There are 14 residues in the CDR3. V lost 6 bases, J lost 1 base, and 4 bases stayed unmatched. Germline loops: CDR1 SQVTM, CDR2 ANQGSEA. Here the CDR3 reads CSVQGQGSYNEQFF. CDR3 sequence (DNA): TGCAGCGTGCAAGGACAGGGGTCCTACAATGAGCAGTTCTTC.

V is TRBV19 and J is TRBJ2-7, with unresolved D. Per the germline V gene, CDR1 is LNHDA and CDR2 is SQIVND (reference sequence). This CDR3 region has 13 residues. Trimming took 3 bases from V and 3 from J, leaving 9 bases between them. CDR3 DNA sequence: TGTGCCAGTAGTATGCTAGTCGGCTACGAGCAGTACTTC. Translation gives CASSMLVGYEQYF.

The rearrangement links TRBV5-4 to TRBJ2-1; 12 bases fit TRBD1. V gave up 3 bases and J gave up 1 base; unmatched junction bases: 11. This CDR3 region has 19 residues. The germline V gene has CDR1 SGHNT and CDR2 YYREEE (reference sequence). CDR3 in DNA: TGTGCCAGCAGCTCCCTGGGACAGGGGGCATCCCCTTCCTACAATGAGCAGTTCTTC. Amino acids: CASSSLGQGASPSYNEQFF.

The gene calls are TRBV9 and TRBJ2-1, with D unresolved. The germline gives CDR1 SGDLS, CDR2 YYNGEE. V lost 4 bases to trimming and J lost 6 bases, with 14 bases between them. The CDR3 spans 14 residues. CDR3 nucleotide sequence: TGTGCCAGCAGCCCCCGGTTGAGTTCCAATGAGCAGTTCTTC. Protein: CASSPRLSSNEQFF.

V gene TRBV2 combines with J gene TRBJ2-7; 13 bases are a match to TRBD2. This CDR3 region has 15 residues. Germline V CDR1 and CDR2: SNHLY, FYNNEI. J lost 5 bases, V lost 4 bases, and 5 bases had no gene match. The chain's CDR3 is CASSGTSGGANEQYF. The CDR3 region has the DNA TGTGCCAGCAGTGGTACTAGCGGGGGGGCCAACGAGCAGTACTTC.

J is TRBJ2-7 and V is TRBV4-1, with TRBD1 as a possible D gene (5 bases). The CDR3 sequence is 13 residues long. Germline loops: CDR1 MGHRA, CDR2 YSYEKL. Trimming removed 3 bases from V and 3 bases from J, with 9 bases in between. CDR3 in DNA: TGCGCCAGCAGCCACAGGGTGGGCTACGAGCAGTACTTC. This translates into CASSHRVGYEQYF.

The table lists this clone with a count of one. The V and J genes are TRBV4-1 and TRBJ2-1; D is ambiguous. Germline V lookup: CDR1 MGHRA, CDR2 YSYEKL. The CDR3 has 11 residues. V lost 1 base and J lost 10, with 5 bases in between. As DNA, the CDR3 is TGCGCCAGCAGCCAAGGATGGGAGCAGTTCTTC. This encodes CASSQGWEQFF.

The CDR3 loop reads CASSPLGAGGSSYNEQFF. CDR3 sequence (DNA): TGTGCCAGCAGCCCGTTGGGTGCGGGGGGAAGCTCCTACAATGAGCAGTTCTTC. The genes are TRBV9 and TRBJ2-1, with 8 bases that match TRBD2. Germline V gene lookup returns CDR1 SGDLS and CDR2 YYNGEE. The J segment lost 0 bases and the V segment lost 4 bases, leaving 12 bases of the junction unmatched. This CDR3 contains 18 residues.

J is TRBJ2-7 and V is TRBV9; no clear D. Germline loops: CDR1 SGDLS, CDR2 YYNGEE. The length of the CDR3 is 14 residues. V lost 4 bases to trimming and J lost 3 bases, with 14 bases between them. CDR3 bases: TGTGCCAGCAGCCCATCGGACGGTTACTACGAGCAGTACTTC. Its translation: CASSPSDGYYEQYF.

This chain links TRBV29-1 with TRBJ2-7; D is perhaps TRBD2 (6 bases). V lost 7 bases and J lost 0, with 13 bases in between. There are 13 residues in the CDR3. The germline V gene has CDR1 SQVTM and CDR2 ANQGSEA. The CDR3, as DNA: TGCAGCGCCCTCCGGGAGAGCTCCTACGAGCAGTACTTC. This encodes CSALRESSYEQYF.

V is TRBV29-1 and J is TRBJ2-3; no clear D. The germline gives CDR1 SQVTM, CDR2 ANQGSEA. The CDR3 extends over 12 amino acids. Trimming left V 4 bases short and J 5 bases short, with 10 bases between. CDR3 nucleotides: TGCAGCGTTGCTACCGGAGAAGATACGCAGTATTTT. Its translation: CSVATGEDTQYF.

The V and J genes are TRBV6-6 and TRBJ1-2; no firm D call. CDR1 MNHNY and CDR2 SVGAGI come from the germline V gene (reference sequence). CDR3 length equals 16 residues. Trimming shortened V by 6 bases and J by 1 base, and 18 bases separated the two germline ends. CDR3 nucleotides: TGTGCCAGCAGACCCGGGCCATTGGTGCTTAACTATGGCTACACCTTC. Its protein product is CASRPGPLVLNYGYTF.

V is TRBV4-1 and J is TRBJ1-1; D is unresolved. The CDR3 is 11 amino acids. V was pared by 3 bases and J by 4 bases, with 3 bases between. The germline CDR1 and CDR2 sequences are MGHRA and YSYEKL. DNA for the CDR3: TGCGCCAGCAGCCACGGCACTGAAGCTTTCTTT. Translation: CASSHGTEAFF.

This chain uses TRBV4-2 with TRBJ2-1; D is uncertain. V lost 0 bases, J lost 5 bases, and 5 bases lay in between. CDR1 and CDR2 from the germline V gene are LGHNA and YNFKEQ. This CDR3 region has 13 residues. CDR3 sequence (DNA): TGTGCCAGCAGCCAAGATTCGGACAATGAGCAGTTCTTC. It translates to CASSQDSDNEQFF.

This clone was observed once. The CDR3 spells CASSPQGQGYTDTQYF. Here the CDR3 DNA reads TGTGCCAGCAGCCCCCAGGGACAGGGGTACACAGATACGCAGTATTTT. V gene TRBV25-1 combines with J gene TRBJ2-3; the match to TRBD1 covers 10 bases. Per the germline V gene, CDR1 is MGHDK and CDR2 is SYGVNS. The CDR3 has 16 amino acids. J was trimmed by 2 bases and V by 6 bases; bases with no gene match: 8.

The DNA of the CDR3 is TGTGCCAGCACCAAGTCGGGGATCACCTACGAGCAGTACTTC. Its protein is CASTKSGITYEQYF. This rearrangement joins TRBV6-5 to TRBJ2-7; possibly TRBD2 for D (5 bases). The V end was cut by 7 bases, the J end by 2 bases, with 15 bases between. The CDR3 has 14 amino acids. Germline V gene lookup returns CDR1 MNHEY and CDR2 SVGAGI.

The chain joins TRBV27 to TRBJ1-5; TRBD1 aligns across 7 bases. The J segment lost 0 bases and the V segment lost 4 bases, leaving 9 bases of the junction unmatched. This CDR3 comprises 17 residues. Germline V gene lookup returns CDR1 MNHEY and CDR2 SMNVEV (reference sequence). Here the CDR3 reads CASSYGRGPDSNQPQHF. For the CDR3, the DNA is TGTGCCAGCAGTTATGGTAGGGGGCCTGATAGCAATCAGCCCCAGCATTTT.

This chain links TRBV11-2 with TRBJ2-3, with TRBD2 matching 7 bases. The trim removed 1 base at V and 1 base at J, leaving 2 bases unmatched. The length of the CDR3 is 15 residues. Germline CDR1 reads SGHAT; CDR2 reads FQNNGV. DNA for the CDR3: TGTGCCAGCAGCTTAGGGGCGGGAGGCACAGATACGCAGTATTTT. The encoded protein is CASSLGAGGTDTQYF. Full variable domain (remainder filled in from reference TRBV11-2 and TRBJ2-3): EAGVAQSPRYKIIEKRQSVAFWCNPISGHATLYWYQQILGQGPKLLIQFQNNGVVDDSQLPKDRFSAERLKGVDSTLKIQPAKLEDSAVYLCASSLGAGGTDTQYFGPGTRLTVL.

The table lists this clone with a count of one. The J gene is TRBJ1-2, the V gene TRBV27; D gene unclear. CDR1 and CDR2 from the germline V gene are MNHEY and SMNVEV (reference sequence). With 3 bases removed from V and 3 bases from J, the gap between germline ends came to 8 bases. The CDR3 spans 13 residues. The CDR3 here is CASSFAVDYGYTF. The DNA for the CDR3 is TGTGCCAGCAGTTTTGCGGTAGACTATGGCTACACCTTC.

CDR3 sequence: CASSMDRTEAFF. The CDR3 region has the DNA TGTGCCAGTAGTATGGACCGCACTGAAGCTTTCTTT. The gene calls are TRBV19 and TRBJ1-1; D remains ambiguous. The CDR3 is 12 residues long. V lost 3 bases, J lost 4 bases, and 6 bases lay in between. Germline V gene sequence: CDR1 LNHDA, CDR2 SQIVND (reference sequence).

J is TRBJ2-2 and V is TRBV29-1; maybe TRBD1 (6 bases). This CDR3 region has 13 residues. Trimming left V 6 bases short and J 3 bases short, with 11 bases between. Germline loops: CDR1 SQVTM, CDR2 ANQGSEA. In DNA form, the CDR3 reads TGCAGCGTACAAGGGGGAGACACCGGGGAGCTGTTTTTT. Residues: CSVQGGDTGELFF.

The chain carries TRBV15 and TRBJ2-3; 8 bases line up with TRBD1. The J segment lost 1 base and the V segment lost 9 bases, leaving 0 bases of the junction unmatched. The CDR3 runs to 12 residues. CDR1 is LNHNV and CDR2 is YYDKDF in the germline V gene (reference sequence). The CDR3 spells CATGQGTDTQYF. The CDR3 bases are TGTGCCACGGGACAGGGCACAGATACGCAGTATTTT.

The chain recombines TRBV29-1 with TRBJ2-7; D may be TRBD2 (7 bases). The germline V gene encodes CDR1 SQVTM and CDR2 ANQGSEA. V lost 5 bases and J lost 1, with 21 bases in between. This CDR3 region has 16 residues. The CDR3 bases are TGCAGCGTTCATATTGGTGGGCGGGGGCCATCCTACGAGCAGTACTTC. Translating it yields CSVHIGGRGPSYEQYF.

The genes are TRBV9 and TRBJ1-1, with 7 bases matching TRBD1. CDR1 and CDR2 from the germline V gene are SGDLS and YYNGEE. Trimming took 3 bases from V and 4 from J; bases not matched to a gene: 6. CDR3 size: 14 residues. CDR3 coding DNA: TGTGCCAGCAGCGCGGGACAGTCCCCCACTGAAGCTTTCTTT. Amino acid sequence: CASSAGQSPTEAFF.

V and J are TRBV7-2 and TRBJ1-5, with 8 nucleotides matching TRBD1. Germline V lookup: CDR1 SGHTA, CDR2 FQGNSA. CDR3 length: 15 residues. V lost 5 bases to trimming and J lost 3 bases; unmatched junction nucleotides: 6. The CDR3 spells CASSQTGGLNQPQHF. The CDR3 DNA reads TGTGCCAGCAGCCAAACAGGGGGGCTCAATCAGCCCCAGCATTTT.

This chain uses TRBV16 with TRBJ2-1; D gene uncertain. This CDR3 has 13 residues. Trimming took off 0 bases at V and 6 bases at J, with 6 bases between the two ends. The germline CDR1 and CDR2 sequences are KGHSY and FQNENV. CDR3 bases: TGTGCCAGCAGCCAATCGGAAAGCAATGAGCAGTTCTTC. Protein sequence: CASSQSESNEQFF.